Following are 27 T cell receptor beta chains from one sample sequenced in a study of tumor and adjacent non-tumor tissue in lung cancer. No cell sorting was done before RNA was extracted from the tissue. Three rounds of nested PCR, following a modified ARM-PCR protocol, produced the TCRbeta library. TCRdb analysed the multiplex PCR reads with MiXCR anew, one entry per CDR3 protein. The table has 70,000 to 90,000 distinct CDR3 sequences, 75% to 90% seen once. Sequencing was performed on lung tumor tissue. The receptors shown here come from a woman between 50 and 59 years old with non-small cell lung cancer.

The CDR3 nucleotides are TGTGCCAGTAGTCTGACAAATAAGAACTATGGCTACACCTTC. Translation: CASSLTNKNYGYTF. The gene calls are TRBV12-3 or TRBV12-4 and TRBJ1-2; D is ambiguous. This CDR3 spans 14 amino acids. Trimming removed 9 bases at V and 2 bases at J, with 16 bases between.

V gene TRBV12-3 or TRBV12-4 combines with J gene TRBJ2-3; D might be TRBD2 (6 bases). The CDR3 contains 15 residues. CDR3 loop: CTSSLEILSTDTQYF. The CDR3 DNA is TGTACTAGCAGTTTAGAGATACTAAGCACAGATACGCAGTATTTT.

Notes on this clonotype: The CDR3 end shows no conserved phenylalanine or tryptophan, and so a read error is likely. V and J are TRBV4-2 and TRBJ2-3; TRBD2 matches 9 bases. CDR1 is LGHNA, CDR2 YNFKEQ, per germline. The CDR3 loop spans 14 amino acids. This CDR3 reads CASSQERGADTQYS. For the CDR3, the DNA is TGTGCTAGCAGCCAAGAGCGGGGGGCAGATACTCAGTATTCT.

V gene TRBV29-1 combines with J gene TRBJ2-1, with D possibly TRBD2 on 6 matching bases. Trimming took 2 bases from V and 6 from J, leaving 20 bases between them. The CDR3 consists of 16 residues. Germline CDR1 is SQVTM and CDR2 is ANQGSEA. CDR3 coding DNA: TGCAGCGTTGAACGTGTCGGGGGATTAGACTCCAATGAGCAGTTCTTC. Its translation is CSVERVGGLDSNEQFF.

As regards this clonotype: Compared with germline, one end of the junction differs, possibly owing to a read error. The chain carries TRBV6-2 or TRBV6-3 and TRBJ1-5; D not certain. This CDR3 has 20 residues. Germline V gene lookup returns CDR1 MNHEY and CDR2 SVGEGT. CDR3 amino acids: CASSFESVVYVSGLNQPQLF. In DNA form, the CDR3 reads TGTGCCAGCAGTTTCGAGTCTGTGGTATATGTCAGCGGTCTTAATCAGCCCCAGCTTTTT.

In this sample, this clonotype turned up many times. Since a much larger clone is just one base distant, this may be a read error. The CDR3 region has the DNA TGCAGTGCTAGAGATCCAGCGGGAGATATGGTAGATACGCAGTATTTT. Translated, it gives CSARDPAGDMVDTQYF. The chain employs TRBV20-1 and TRBJ2-3, with TRBD2 identical over 8 bases. The trim removed 0 bases at V and 5 bases at J, leaving 10 bases unmatched. The CDR3 extends over 16 amino acids. Germline values: CDR1 DFQATT, CDR2 SNEGSKA (reference sequence).

The chain employs TRBV12-3 or TRBV12-4 and TRBJ2-1; the D gene could be TRBD1 or TRBD2 (5 bases each). V was pared by 9 bases and J by 5 bases, with 20 bases between. The CDR3 has 15 amino acids. CDR3 coding DNA: TGTGCCAGGAACTCAACCGGGACGCCAGACAATGAGCAGTTCTTC. Amino acid sequence: CARNSTGTPDNEQFF.

With respect to this clonotype: The conserved phenylalanine or tryptophan is not found at the CDR3 terminus, so this likely reflects a read error. The chain employs TRBV29-1 and TRBJ2-7; 9 bases fit TRBD2. Germline values: CDR1 SQVTM, CDR2 ANQGSEA. The CDR3 spans 14 residues. In nucleotides, the CDR3 is TGCAGCGTTGTTCTAGCGGGAATTTTCGACGAACAGTACATC. It yields the protein CSVVLAGIFDEQYI.

As regards this clonotype: Likely a read error: the CDR3 ends without its conserved phenylalanine or tryptophan. J is TRBJ2-3 and V is TRBV28; D unclear. The germline V and J ends were trimmed by 5 bases and 2 bases, with 14 bases remaining between them. Germline CDR1 and CDR2: MDHEN and SYDVKM. The CDR3 contains 15 residues. CDR3 in amino acids: CASSPPSRITDTQYY. The DNA for the CDR3 is TGTGCCAGCAGTCCTCCTTCCAGGATCACAGATACGCAGTATTAT.

Remarks on this clonotype: This likely comes from a read error, as the CDR3 has no conserved phenylalanine or tryptophan at its end. The chain uses TRBV11-2 and TRBJ2-3; no clear D. Germline assignment: CDR1 SGHAT and CDR2 FQNNGV. The CDR3 runs 13 residues. In DNA, the CDR3 is TGTACCAGCTGCTTAGGTGGGGCAGATACGCAGTATTAT. This translates into CTSCLGGADTQYY.

The chain links TRBV19 to TRBJ2-6; D is perhaps TRBD2 (6 bases). Germline V lookup: CDR1 LNHDA, CDR2 SQIVND (reference sequence). The ends were cut back, 5 bases at V and 1 base at J, with 18 bases in the middle. The CDR3 spans 18 residues. CDR3 sequence: CASSGWHGGFSGANVLTF. CDR3 nucleotides: TGTGCCAGTAGTGGGTGGCACGGGGGTTTTTCTGGGGCCAACGTCCTGACTTTC.

Note on this clonotype: An end of the junction differs from the germline gene, which may be a read error. This chain uses TRBV28 with TRBJ1-6; 7 positions match TRBD1. The CDR3 is made up of 14 amino acids. CDR1 is MDHEN and CDR2 is SYDVKM in the germline V gene. CDR3 nucleotide sequence: TGTGTCAGCAGTTTGACAGGGAATAATTCACCCCTCCGCTTT. Translation: CVSSLTGNNSPLRF.

The chain links TRBV11-2 to TRBJ2-7; no reliable D call. Germline values: CDR1 SGHAT, CDR2 FQNNGV. CDR3 length: 15 amino acids. Trimming took 5 bases from V and 1 from J, leaving 15 bases between them. In DNA form, the CDR3 reads TGTGCCAGCAGCCATTGGGCATGCGGTTCCTACGAGCAGTACTTC. It encodes CASSHWACGSYEQYF.

This clonotype was seen repeatedly, ten times or more. The genes are TRBV28 and TRBJ1-4, with D perhaps TRBD1 (5 bases). Looked up from germline, CDR1 is MDHEN and CDR2 is SYDVKM. The V end was cut by 2 bases, the J end by 7 bases, with 14 bases between. The CDR3 consists of 15 residues. For the CDR3, the DNA is TGTGCCAGCAGTTTACTCGGGCAGGGTGGTGAAAAACTGTTTTTT. It translates to CASSLLGQGGEKLFF.

This clonotype was detected only once. The rearrangement uses TRBV12-1 and TRBJ2-2; TRBD1 is the table's D call and was not checked against the DNA. TRBV12-1 counts as a pseudogene. The CDR3 loop spans 14 amino acids. The CDR3 coding sequence is TGTGCCAGAGCCGACAGATATCCGACCGGGGAACTGTTTTTT. This codes for CARADRYPTGELFF.

The rearrangement links TRBV4-1 to TRBJ2-5; 8 bases agree with TRBD1. V trimming: 2 bases; J trimming: 4 bases; junction bases outside the gene matches: 3. The CDR3 is made up of 14 amino acids. The germline V gene has CDR1 MGHRA and CDR2 YSYEKL. The CDR3 sequence: CASSQFGQGETQYF. DNA for the CDR3: TGCGCCAGCAGCCAATTCGGACAGGGAGAGACCCAGTACTTC.

The chain links TRBV7-9 to TRBJ2-1, with 7 positions matching TRBD2. V shed 6 bases and J 0 bases; nucleotides not matched to a gene: 5. CDR1 is SEHNR, CDR2 FQNEAQ, per germline (reference sequence). This CDR3 contains 15 residues. CDR3 in DNA: TGTGCCAGCAGGCCGGGGGGTAGCTCCTACAATGAGCAGTTCTTC. This gives the protein CASRPGGSSYNEQFF.

The chain couples TRBV6-2 or TRBV6-3 to TRBJ2-2; 7 nucleotides match TRBD2. Germline V lookup: CDR1 MNHEY, CDR2 SVGEGT. CDR3 length: 17 residues. V lost 0 bases to trimming and J lost 9 bases; unmatched junction nucleotides: 13. CDR3 nucleotide sequence: TGTGCCAGCAGTTACTCGGGGGGGAATCGCGGTACCAGGGAGCTGTTTTTT. As protein: CASSYSGGNRGTRELFF.

On this clonotype itself: One end of the junction does not line up with germline, which may come from a read error. V and J are TRBV20-1 and TRBJ2-1; D is unresolved. This CDR3 is built from 16 residues. CDR1 and CDR2 from the germline V gene are DFQATT and SNEGSKA (reference sequence). CDR3 region: CSARTGPRQSNNEKFF. In nucleotides, the CDR3 is TGCAGTGCTAGAACCGGCCCCAGGCAGAGTAACAATGAGAAGTTCTTC.

The rearrangement links TRBV6-6 to TRBJ1-1; TRBD1 aligns across 7 bases. V shed 7 bases and J 6 bases; nucleotides not matched to a gene: 14. This CDR3 contains 15 residues. The germline CDR1 and CDR2 sequences are MNHNY and SVGAGI (reference sequence). The DNA of the CDR3 is TGTGCCAGCACCGTAGCGCGACAGGGATCTCCTGAAGCTTTCTTT. Translation: CASTVARQGSPEAFF.

As concerns this clonotype: Likely a read error: the CDR3 ends without its conserved phenylalanine or tryptophan. The DNA is left out, because the CDR3 cannot be placed on it with certainty; the CDR3 is given as TCRdb lists it. The chain employs TRBV30 and TRBJ2-1; the table's D call, TRBD1, was not checked against the DNA. Including both end residues, the CDR3 is 14 amino acids long. Germline CDR1 reads GTSNPN; CDR2 reads SVGIG (reference sequence). The CDR3 here is CAWSVTGHYNELFI.

A note on this clonotype: The final CDR3 position lacks the conserved phenylalanine or tryptophan, pointing to a likely read error. The rearrangement joins TRBV6-6 to TRBJ2-7, with 9 bases aligning to TRBD2. Germline V gene lookup returns CDR1 MNHNY and CDR2 SVGAGI (reference sequence). This CDR3 comprises 15 residues. The CDR3 DNA reads as TGTGGCAGTAGTTACTCGTCGACTAGCGGCTACGAGCAGTACTTA. It specifies CGSSYSSTSGYEQYL.

V usage is TRBV12-3 or TRBV12-4 and J usage is TRBJ1-2, with D perhaps TRBD1 (6 bases). The CDR3 is made up of 13 amino acids. The CDR3 loop is CADRVDRHYGYTF. DNA of the CDR3: TGTGCGGACAGAGTAGACAGGCACTATGGCTACACCTTC.

A note on this clonotype: Germline is not matched at one junction end, which may reflect a read error. V usage is TRBV20-1 and J usage is TRBJ1-1; 8 bases are shared with TRBD1. Germline CDR1 reads DFQATT; CDR2 reads SNEGSKA (reference sequence). This CDR3 has 16 residues. The chain's CDR3 is CSARGEQGELDTEDFF. The CDR3 bases are TGCAGTGCTAGAGGGGAACAGGGGGAGTTGGACACTGAAGATTTCTTT.

As concerns this clonotype: At one end the junction does not follow the germline gene, possibly because of a read error. The genes are TRBV11-3 and TRBJ2-2, with 13 bases lining up with TRBD2. Germline CDR1 SGHNT, CDR2 YENEEA. This CDR3 is 13 amino acids long. The CDR3 DNA is TGTGTCAGTAGCCACGGGACTAGCGGGGAGCTATTTTTT. Translated, it gives CVSSHGTSGELFF.

This clonotype came up once. The junction shows a germline mismatch at one end, possibly a read error. The rearrangement links TRBV20-1 to TRBJ1-2; the D gene is possibly TRBD1 (5 bases). The CDR3 sequence is 13 residues long. CDR1 is DFQATT, CDR2 SNEGSKA, per germline (reference sequence). CDR3: CNARVPGNCGYTF. CDR3 bases: TGCAATGCTAGAGTGCCAGGGAATTGTGGCTACACCTTC.

In the case of this clonotype: The junction does not match germline at one end; this may be a read error. The rearrangement uses TRBV6-1 and TRBJ2-1; TRBD2 might be the D (5 bases). The CDR3 has 15 residues. Germline loops: CDR1 MNHNS, CDR2 SASEGT. CDR3: CARRARGSSYNEQFF. CDR3 DNA: TGTGCCAGGAGGGCCCGGGGAAGCTCCTACAATGAGCAGTTCTTT.